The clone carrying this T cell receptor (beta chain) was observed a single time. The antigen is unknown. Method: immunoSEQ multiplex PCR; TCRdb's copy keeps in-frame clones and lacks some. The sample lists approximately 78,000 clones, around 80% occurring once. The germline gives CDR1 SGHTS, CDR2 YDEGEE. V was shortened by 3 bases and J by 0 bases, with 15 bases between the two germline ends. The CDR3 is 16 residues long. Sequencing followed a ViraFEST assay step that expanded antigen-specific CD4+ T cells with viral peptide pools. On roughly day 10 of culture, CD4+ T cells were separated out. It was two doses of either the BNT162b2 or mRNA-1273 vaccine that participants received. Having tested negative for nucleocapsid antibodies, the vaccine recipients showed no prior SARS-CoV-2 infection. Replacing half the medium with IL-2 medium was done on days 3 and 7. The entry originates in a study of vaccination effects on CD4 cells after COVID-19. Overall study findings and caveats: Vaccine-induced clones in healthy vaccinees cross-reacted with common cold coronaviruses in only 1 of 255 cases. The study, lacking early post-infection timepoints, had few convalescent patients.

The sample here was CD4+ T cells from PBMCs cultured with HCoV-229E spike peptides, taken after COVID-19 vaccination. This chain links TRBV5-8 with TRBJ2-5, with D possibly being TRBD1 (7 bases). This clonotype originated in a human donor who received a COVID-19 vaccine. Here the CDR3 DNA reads TGTGCCAGCAGCTCGGGACAGCGCGGGAACCAAGAGACCCAGTACTTC. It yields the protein CASSSGQRGNQETQYF.